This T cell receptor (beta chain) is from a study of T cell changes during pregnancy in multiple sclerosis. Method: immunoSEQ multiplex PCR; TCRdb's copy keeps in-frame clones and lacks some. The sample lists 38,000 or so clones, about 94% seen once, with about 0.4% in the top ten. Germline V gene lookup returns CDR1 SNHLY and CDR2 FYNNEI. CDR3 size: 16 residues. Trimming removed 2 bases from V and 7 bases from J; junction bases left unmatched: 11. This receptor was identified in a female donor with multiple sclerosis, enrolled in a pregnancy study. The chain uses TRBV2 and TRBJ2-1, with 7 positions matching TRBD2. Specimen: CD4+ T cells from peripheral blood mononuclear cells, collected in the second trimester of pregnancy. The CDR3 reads CASSETEGRGGNEQFF. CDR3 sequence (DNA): TGTGCCAGCAGTGAAACGGAGGGACGGGGAGGGAATGAGCAGTTCTTC.